Described below is a single T cell receptor beta chain sequence and its context. The antigen is unknown. J lost 4 bases, V lost 6 bases, and 14 bases had no gene match. This CDR3 contains 16 residues. Germline CDR1 MGHRA, CDR2 YSYEKL. This sample is part of a study of neoadjuvant anti-PD-1 for oral cavity cancer. For the study at large: Around day 43, patients without progression received a fourth nivolumab dose before surgery. Study-wide results and limits: Treg/Th17 ratio rose with pretreatment blood and fell with post-treatment tumor TCRbeta clonality.

Some clones are missing from TCRdb's copy, which holds only in-frame ones; the method was immunoSEQ multiplex PCR. Of over 11,000 clones detected, around three quarters appear once; the ten largest clones hold roughly 2%. Analysis of PBMCs was direct, with no culture step. V is TRBV4-1 and J is TRBJ1-2, with 7 positions matching TRBD1. Sequenced here: PBMCs, sampled before nivolumab (anti-PD-1) treatment. The clonotype was recovered from a person aged 35 to 85 with oral cavity squamous cell carcinoma. CDR3 sequence reads: CASSRDPGQRSYGYTF. The DNA of the CDR3 is TGCGCCAGCAGTCGAGACCCGGGACAGCGAAGCTATGGCTACACCTTC.